The rows below give T cell receptor beta chains drawn from one sample of a study of T cell responses to AZD1222 COVID-19 vaccine. Measured with immunoSEQ multiplex PCR; TCRdb has only the in-frame clones, and not every one. The data contain 65,000 to 85,000 clones, roughly nine tenths of them singletons. The sample was peripheral blood, taken on day 0 of AZD1222 vaccination. The source of these receptors is an adult in good health. Both conserved end residues are trimmed from each CDR3. The order of the fields is V gene, J gene, CDR3 protein.

v_gene: TRBV28; j_gene: TRBJ2-7; CDR3aa: ASSFRHHEQY
v_gene: TRBV2; j_gene: TRBJ2-1; CDR3aa: ASSAGGAYNEQF
v_gene: TRBV5-1; j_gene: TRBJ1-4; CDR3aa: ASSPQGYNEKLF
v_gene: TRBV4-3; j_gene: TRBJ1-2; CDR3aa: ASSQGIHFNYGYT
v_gene: TRBV9; j_gene: TRBJ1-1; CDR3aa: ASSVGNRGRDEAF
v_gene: TRBV10-3; j_gene: TRBJ1-5; CDR3aa: AISETDRVGNQPQH
v_gene: TRBV7-3; j_gene: TRBJ2-1; CDR3aa: ASSFQSREQF
v_gene: TRBV25-1; j_gene: TRBJ2-1; CDR3aa: ASSPIWGDRYNEQF
v_gene: TRBV19; j_gene: TRBJ2-1; CDR3aa: ASALGTGANEQF
v_gene: TRBV4-3; j_gene: TRBJ2-1; CDR3aa: ASSQGAGVYNEQF
v_gene: TRBV24-1; j_gene: TRBJ2-1; CDR3aa: ATSDRSRGNEQF
v_gene: TRBV6-5; j_gene: TRBJ2-7; CDR3aa: ASSYSMSGSRNEQY